The entry that follows covers one T cell receptor beta chain sequence. Repertoires were generated with immunoSEQ multiplex PCR, while TCRdb's copy carries only in-frame clones and drops some. The table records around 270,000 clones, about four fifths of them present only once. Trimming removed 0 bases at V and 3 bases at J, with 10 bases between. Germline loops: CDR1 LGHNA, CDR2 YSLEER. This CDR3 spans 15 amino acids. The data stem from a study of blood T cell repertoires in COVID-19. Overall study context: The cDNA or gDNA used as material had been derived from T cells, B-cell-depleted T cells, or PBMCs.

The chain joins TRBV4-3 to TRBJ2-3; D is perhaps TRBD2 (6 bases). The receptor's source is a person aged 70 to 85 with COVID-19, enrolled during active disease. Sequenced: peripheral blood. Here the CDR3 reads CASSQEEGRTDTQYF. As DNA, the CDR3 is TGCGCCAGCAGCCAAGAGGAGGGCCGGACAGATACGCAGTATTTT.